These T cell receptor beta chains were read from a single sample in a study of response to subunit inactivated influenza vaccine. One entry per CDR3 protein results from TCRdb running MiXCR on the RT-PCR reads. The profile shows hundreds of thousands of distinct CDR3 sequences, 12% to 15% of them singletons. Sample: PBMCs from blood, taken around 15 days before vaccination. The source is a man aged 45-65 years who received an inactivated influenza vaccine. Each CDR3 is given with its conserved first and last residue. D genes are given only for firm matches. Size is stated for part of the rows, as once, few or many counts, or as a class when the clone is expanded.

J | D | V | size | CDR3 | DNA
TRBJ2-2 | NA | TRBV28 | few | CASSFGRPGELFF | TGTGCCAGCAGTTTCGGCAGACCCGGGGAGCTGTTTTTT
TRBJ2-7 | NA | TRBV27 | few | CASSNGGPYEQYF | TGTGCCAGCAGCAACGGGGGGCCCTACGAGCAGTACTTC
TRBJ1-1 | NA | TRBV6-5 | few | CASGRKNTEAFF | TGTGCCAGCGGCAGGAAGAACACTGAAGCTTTCTTT
TRBJ2-7 | NA | TRBV5-1 | NA | CASSLASAGWSYEQYF | TGCGCCAGCAGCTTGGCCTCAGCGGGTTGGTCCTACGAGCAGTACTTC
TRBJ2-2 | NA | TRBV7-2 | NA | CASSPTSSTGELFF | TGTGCCAGCAGCCCCACTAGCAGCACCGGGGAGCTGTTTTTT
TRBJ1-2 | TRBD1 | TRBV20-1 | NA | CSATWTGEKSGYTF | TGCAGTGCTACGTGGACAGGGGAGAAGAGTGGCTACACCTTC
TRBJ2-1 | NA | TRBV4-3 | NA | CASSQGAGTGRGATNEQFF | TGCGCCAGCAGCCAAGGTGCCGGGACAGGTCGGGGGGCTACAAATGAGCAGTTCTTC
TRBJ2-5 | NA | TRBV14 | few | CASSRYPDVETQYF | TGTGCCAGCAGCCGGTACCCGGACGTCGAGACCCAGTACTTC
TRBJ2-3 | NA | TRBV27 | NA | CASSFPDTQYF | TGTGCCAGCAGTTTTCCAGATACGCAGTATTTT
TRBJ1-2 | TRBD1 | TRBV5-1 | NA | CASSSSGTGPTTQGYTF | TGCGCCAGCAGCTCCTCCGGGACAGGGCCGACGACGCAAGGCTACACCTTC
TRBJ1-4 | NA | TRBV19 | NA | CASSIGTSPEKLFF | TGTGCCAGTAGTATTGGGACATCTCCAGAAAAACTGTTTTTT
TRBJ1-6 | NA | TRBV6-5 | few | CASSYHTANVSPLHF | TGTGCCAGCAGTTACCACACGGCAAATGTTTCACCCCTCCACTTT
TRBJ2-3 | NA | TRBV7-2 | NA | CASSLEFAVPDTQYF | TGTGCCAGCAGTCTAGAGTTTGCTGTACCAGATACGCAGTATTTT
TRBJ2-2 | NA | TRBV27 | few | CASSLSVIAGELFF | TGTGCCAGCAGTTTATCAGTGATCGCTGGGGAGCTGTTTTTT
TRBJ2-2 | NA | TRBV7-2 | few | CASSLNGAVNTGELFF | TGTGCCAGCAGCTTAAACGGGGCTGTTAACACCGGGGAGCTGTTTTTT
TRBJ1-5 | TRBD1 | TRBV29-1 | NA | CSVAIGTASNHPQHF | TGCAGCGTAGCTATTGGGACAGCTAGCAATCACCCCCAGCATTTT
TRBJ2-7 | NA | TRBV27 | NA | CASRARPGAYEQYF | TGTGCCAGCAGAGCCAGGCCAGGGGCCTACGAGCAGTACTTC
TRBJ2-4 | NA | TRBV12-3/TRBV12-4 | many | CASSPTGSIQYF | TGTGCCAGCAGTCCAACAGGGTCCATTCAGTACTTC
TRBJ1-2 | NA | TRBV6-2/TRBV6-3 | NA | CASRKSGFDYGYTF | TGTGCCAGCAGGAAGAGTGGGTTCGACTATGGCTACACCTTC
TRBJ2-5 | TRBD2 | TRBV10-3 | few | CAISESSGGGQETQYF | TGTGCCATCAGTGAGTCCAGCGGGGGAGGGCAAGAGACCCAGTACTTC
TRBJ2-4 | NA | TRBV2 | few | CASSGGELGNIQYF | TGTGCCAGCAGCGGCGGGGAATTGGGAAACATTCAGTACTTC
TRBJ2-5 | TRBD1 | TRBV29-1 | NA | CSVKGGRQETQYF | TGCAGCGTTAAAGGGGGCCGGCAAGAGACCCAGTACTTC
TRBJ2-7 | NA | TRBV20-1 | NA | CSAPRSVGEQYF | TGCAGTGCGCCCCGGTCAGTGGGGGAGCAGTACTTC
TRBJ2-1 | NA | TRBV19 | few | CATRDGSYNEQFF | TGTGCCACCAGGGACGGCTCCTACAATGAGCAGTTCTTC
TRBJ2-3 | NA | TRBV7-2 | many | CASSPATTGDTQYF | TGTGCCAGCAGCCCAGCTACCACGGGAGATACGCAGTATTTT
TRBJ2-1 | TRBD2 | TRBV20-1 | few | CSARVSGTKKSPGEQFF | TGCAGTGCTAGAGTATCCGGGACTAAAAAATCTCCTGGTGAGCAGTTCTTC
TRBJ2-1 | NA | TRBV2 | few | CASSERRLVGF | TGTGCCAGCAGTGAAAGGCGGCTAGTAGGGTTC